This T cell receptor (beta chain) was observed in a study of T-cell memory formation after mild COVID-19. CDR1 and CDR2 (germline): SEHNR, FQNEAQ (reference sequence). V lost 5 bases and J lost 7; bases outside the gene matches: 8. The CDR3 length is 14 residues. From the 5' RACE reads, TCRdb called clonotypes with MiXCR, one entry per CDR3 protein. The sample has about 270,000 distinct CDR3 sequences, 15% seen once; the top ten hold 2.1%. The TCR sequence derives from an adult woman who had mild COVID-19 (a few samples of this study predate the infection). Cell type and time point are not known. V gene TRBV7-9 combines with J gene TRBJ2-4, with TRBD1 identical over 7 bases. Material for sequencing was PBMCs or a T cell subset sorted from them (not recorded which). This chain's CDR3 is CASSPHRGANIQYF. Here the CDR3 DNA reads TGTGCCAGCAGCCCCCACAGGGGTGCGAACATTCAGTACTTC.